This TCR beta chain was observed in a study of T cell changes during pregnancy in multiple sclerosis. V dropped 6 bases and J dropped 0 bases, with 9 bases sitting between them. The CDR3 sequence is 14 residues long. The germline V gene has CDR1 LNHDA and CDR2 SQIVND (reference sequence). TCRdb keeps only in-frame clones here, not all; method: immunoSEQ multiplex PCR. The sample lists fewer than 40,000 clones, roughly 88% occurring once. Material: CD8+ T cells from peripheral blood mononuclear cells, obtained after pregnancy. The clonotype originates from a female donor with multiple sclerosis, enrolled in a pregnancy study. This rearrangement joins TRBV19 to TRBJ1-5, with TRBD1 as a possible D gene (6 bases). CDR3 nucleotide sequence: TGTGCCAGTAGGCCGGACAGTAGCAATCAGCCCCAGCATTTT. This gives the protein CASRPDSSNQPQHF. Looking up the rest from reference TRBV19 and TRBJ1-5 gives the full variable domain: DGGITQSPKYLFRKEGQNVTLSCEQNLNHDAMYWYRQDPGQGLRLIYYSQIVNDFQKGDIAEGYSVSREKKESFPLTVTSAQKNPTAFYLCASRPDSSNQPQHFGDGTRLSIL.